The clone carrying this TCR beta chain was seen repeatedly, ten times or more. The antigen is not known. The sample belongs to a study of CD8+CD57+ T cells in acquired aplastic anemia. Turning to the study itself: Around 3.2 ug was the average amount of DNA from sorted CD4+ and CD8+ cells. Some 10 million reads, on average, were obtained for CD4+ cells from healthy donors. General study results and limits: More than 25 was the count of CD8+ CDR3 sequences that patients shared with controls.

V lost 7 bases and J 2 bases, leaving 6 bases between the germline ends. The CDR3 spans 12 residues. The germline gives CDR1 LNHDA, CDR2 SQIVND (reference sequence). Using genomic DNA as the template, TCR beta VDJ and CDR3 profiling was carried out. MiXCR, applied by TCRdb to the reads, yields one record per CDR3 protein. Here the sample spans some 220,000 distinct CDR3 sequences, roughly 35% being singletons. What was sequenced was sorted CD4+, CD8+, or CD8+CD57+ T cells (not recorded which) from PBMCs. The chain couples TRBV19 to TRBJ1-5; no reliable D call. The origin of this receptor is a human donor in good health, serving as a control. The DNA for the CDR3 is TGTGCCAGTAAAGGGCGCAATCAGCCCCAGCATTTT. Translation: CASKGRNQPQHF.